A selection of T cell receptor beta chains follows, all from one sample in a study of graft-versus-host responses after intestinal transplantation. Clones were sequenced by immunoSEQ multiplex PCR, and TCRdb holds only the in-frame ones, with some missing. The sample records 5,500 to 8,000 clones, about 89% being singletons. Specimen: PBMCs, collected around 80 days after transplant. These TCRs come from a human patient who received an intestinal transplant, so some T cells may come from the graft donor. Both conserved end residues are part of each CDR3. D genes are given only for firm matches. Expanded clones get a size class; other rows say once, few or many, or leave the size out.

TRBV15	.	TRBJ2-3	.	TGTGCCACCAGCACTGGAGCGGCTAGCACAGATACGCAGTATTTT	CATSTGAASTDTQYF
TRBV7-2	.	TRBJ2-5	.	TGTGCCAGCAGCTTAACATCGTGGGCGGCCCAGTACTTC	CASSLTSWAAQYF
TRBV5-1	.	TRBJ2-2	TRBD2	TGCGCCAGCAGCTTGGCAACCGGGGGGATCACCGGGGAGCTGTTTTTT	CASSLATGGITGELFF
TRBV6-6	.	TRBJ2-7	.	TGTGCCAGCAGTGAGGGAGGAGGAGGATACGAGCAGTACTTC	CASSEGGGGYEQYF
TRBV20-1	.	TRBJ1-2	TRBD1	TGCAGTGCTGAGGACAGGGCGGGCTACACCTTC	CSAEDRAGYTF
TRBV6-5	.	TRBJ2-1	TRBD2	TGTGCCAGCGTCCTAGCGGGCATATACAATGAGCAGTTCTTC	CASVLAGIYNEQFF
TRBV9	.	TRBJ1-2	TRBD1	TGTGCCAGCAGCGAGGGGGCGGCGATAAAAGGCTACACCTTC	CASSEGAAIKGYTF
TRBV5-6	.	TRBJ1-6	.	TGTGCCAGCAGCTCGATCTCCTATAATTCACCCCTCCACTTT	CASSSISYNSPLHF
TRBV19	.	TRBJ1-2	TRBD1	TGTGCCAGTAGTATAGAGTGGACAGGGAATAACTATGGCTACACCTTC	CASSIEWTGNNYGYTF
TRBV11-2	once	TRBJ2-5	TRBD2	TGTGCCAGCAGCTTATGGTTGAGCGGGGGGCAACAAGAGACCCAGTACTTC	CASSLWLSGGQQETQYF
TRBV9	.	TRBJ1-3	.	TGTGCCAGCAGCGTAGGCCCCGGAAACACCATATATTTT	CASSVGPGNTIYF
TRBV9	once	TRBJ1-3	.	TGTGCCAGCAGCGTAGGTCGAGAAACAGCATTACTTGGAAACACCATATATTTT	CASSVGRETALLGNTIYF
TRBV2	.	TRBJ1-2	.	TGTGCCAGCGGACTGCTCTATGGCTACACCTTC	CASGLLYGYTF
TRBV6-1	.	TRBJ2-1	.	TGTGCCAGCAGTGAAAAAGAGCTTATCAATGAGCAGTTCTTC	CASSEKELINEQFF
TRBV13	.	TRBJ1-2	.	TGTGCCAGCAGCCCAGGCGGACAGCGCTATGGCTACACCTTC	CASSPGGQRYGYTF
TRBV5-6	.	TRBJ1-2	TRBD1	TGTGCCAGCAGACTTGGGACAGCCCGCTTTGGCTACACCTTC	CASRLGTARFGYTF
TRBV4-2	.	TRBJ1-2	TRBD1	TGTGCCAGCAGCCAAGATATGTATGAGGGGGCTTATGGCTACACCTTC	CASSQDMYEGAYGYTF
TRBV11-2	.	TRBJ1-6	.	TGTGCCAGCAGCCGAACTACGAGCTCCTATAATTCACCCCTCCACTTT	CASSRTTSSYNSPLHF
TRBV19	.	TRBJ1-5	.	TGTGCCAGTAGTATGGAAGGGAATCAGCCCCAGCATTTT	CASSMEGNQPQHF
TRBV28	.	TRBJ2-5	.	TGTGCCAGCAGGGGCCCATACCAAGAGACCCAGTACTTC	CASRGPYQETQYF
TRBV28	.	TRBJ2-3	TRBD2	TGTGCCAGCAGTGCCGGGACTAGCGGTTTCACAGATACGCAGTATTTT	CASSAGTSGFTDTQYF
TRBV6-6	.	TRBJ2-3	.	TGTGCCAGCAGTTACTCTCAACGGGCACGAGATACGCAGTATTTT	CASSYSQRARDTQYF
TRBV25-1	.	TRBJ2-7	.	TGTGCCAGCAGTGGAGCGTCCCCTTACGAGCAGTACTTC	CASSGASPYEQYF
TRBV28	.	TRBJ2-2	.	TGTGCCAGCAGTTTACCCTCGGGCGGGGAGCTGTTTTTT	CASSLPSGGELFF
TRBV7-2	.	TRBJ2-5	TRBD2	TGTGCCAGCAGCGGCGGGGGAGGGAAGACCCAGTACTTC	CASSGGGGKTQYF
TRBV10-2	.	TRBJ1-2	.	TGCGCCAGCAGTGGGGAACCCGCAGGCATTCGCTACACCTTC	CASSGEPAGIRYTF
TRBV6-1	.	TRBJ1-5	.	TGTGCCAGCAGTTCATATAGCAATCAGCCCCAGCATTTT	CASSSYSNQPQHF
TRBV7-2	.	TRBJ2-2	TRBD2	TGTGCCAGCAGCTTAGATGTACTAGCGGGCCAGACGAACACCGGGGAGCTGTTTTTT	CASSLDVLAGQTNTGELFF